This TCR beta chain was sequenced during a study of blood T cell repertoires in COVID-19 (TCRdb year 2020). About the full investigation: Samples covering the acute and convalescent phases of COVID-19 were provided by collaborators in the United States, Italy and Spain. Subjects who had been exposed to COVID-19, were actively infected with it, or had recovered from it provided the deeply sampled blood TCRbeta repertoires that made up the dataset. Sample metadata almost always included a de-identified subject ID, COVID-19 status, age in years and sex. Samples were obtained from the ongoing ImmuneRACE study (first 160 participants) and from about 1,300 subjects provided by 6 global collaborators. Where available, HLA class I and class II types were obtained from metadata supplied by the sample provider rather than from assay-based typing. The repertoires were released in a freely available public database intended as a resource for research on the immune response to SARS-CoV-2. The prospective study material was composed of cDNA or gDNA derived from T cells, B-cell-depleted T cells, or PBMCs. Overall study outcomes, separate from this receptor: The amount of clinical and demographic metadata varied by source and participant and was provided uncurated.

Note on this clone: This clone's antigen is unknown. Base qualities are not provided; no much larger clone lies one nucleotide away.

V and J are truncated by 2 bases and 4 bases respectively, leaving an intervening sequence of 12 bases. From the germline V gene, CDR1 is SNHLY and CDR2 is FYNNEI. The CDR3 numbers 15 residues from cysteine through phenylalanine. CDR3 DNA only is kept here, 45 bases in frame from base 1. The collaborating institutions used their own protocols to collect whole blood in K2EDTA tubes. For TCRbeta analysis, collaborators shipped samples in one of three forms: frozen whole blood, isolated PBMCs, or DNA extracted from either of those sample types. TCRbeta CDR3 regions were amplified from genomic DNA by means of the immunoSEQ Assay, a bias-controlled multiplex PCR. The study's own analysis went as follows. The number of nucleated cells in each sample was estimated by amplification of reference gene primers within the assay. Sequence reads were collapsed and filtered to measure the absolute abundance of every unique TCRbeta CDR3 rearrangement. For each sample, productive Simpson clonality was calculated as the square root of Simpson's diversity index across productive rearrangements. TCRdb re-hosts the immuneACCESS table, in-frame sequences only. Its copies lack some clones; in the studies checked, an unresolved V gene accounts for under half of them, and the cause for the rest is not known. V, J and clone size reflect that table, while D and trimming were determined from the DNA. In all, the sample holds roughly 55,000 clones, and about four fifths of those were seen once. The ten largest make up under 2% of the sample.

The source material was peripheral blood. This clonotype was obtained from a woman aged 60 to 75 with acute or convalescent COVID-19. The sequence links TRBV2 to TRBJ2-1, and perhaps TRBD1 as D gene, on 5 matching bases. The encoded CDR3 is CASSEQGMRYNEQFF. The nucleotides read TGTGCCAGCAGTGAACAGGGCATGAGGTACAATGAGCAGTTCTTC.